This TCR beta chain emerged from a study of long-term antiretroviral therapy in people with HIV. Study-wide points: Across all time points, the repertoire was dominated by clones that expanded before ART. Although diversity increased after ART, it remained lower than in transplant donor controls.

As to this clone: Antigen unknown.

Researchers ran immunoSEQ v3.0 at survey level. Assay: immunoSEQ multiplex PCR; the TCRdb copy retains only in-frame clones and omits some. Of some 29,000 clones listed, 70% to 90% are singletons. Each HIV participant was treated in the United States. The ends were cut back, 6 bases at V and 3 bases at J, with 15 bases in the middle. The CDR3 has 14 amino acids. Germline V gene sequence: CDR1 LGHNA, CDR2 YSLEER. The sample here was unsorted PBMCs, taken 0.5 years after starting antiretroviral therapy. This TCR derives from a woman younger than 30 with HIV. The chain combines TRBV4-3 with TRBJ2-7; weak D call: TRBD1 (5 bases). The CDR3 loop is CASSRSRVRYEQYF. CDR3 sequence (DNA): TGCGCCAGCAGTCGTTCCAGGGTTCGCTACGAGCAGTACTTC.